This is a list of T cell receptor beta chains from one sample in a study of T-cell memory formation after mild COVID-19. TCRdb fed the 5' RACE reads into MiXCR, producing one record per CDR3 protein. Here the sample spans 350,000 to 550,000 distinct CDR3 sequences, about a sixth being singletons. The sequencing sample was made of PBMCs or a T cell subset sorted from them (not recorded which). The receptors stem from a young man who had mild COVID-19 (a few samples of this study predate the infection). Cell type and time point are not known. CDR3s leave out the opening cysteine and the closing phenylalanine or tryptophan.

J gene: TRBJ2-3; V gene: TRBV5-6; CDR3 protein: ASSRTDTDTQY
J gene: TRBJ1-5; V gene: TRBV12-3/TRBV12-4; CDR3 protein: ASSTGAYSQPQH
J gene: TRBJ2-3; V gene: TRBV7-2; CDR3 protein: ASGRARRDTQY
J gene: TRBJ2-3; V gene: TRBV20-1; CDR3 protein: SAERMGGGSTDTQY
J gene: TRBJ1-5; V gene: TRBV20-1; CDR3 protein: SARKFGTGWYRGGQPQH
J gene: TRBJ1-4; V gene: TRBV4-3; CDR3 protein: ASSQDRRRANEKLF
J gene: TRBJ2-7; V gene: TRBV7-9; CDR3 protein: ASSLGDAYEQY
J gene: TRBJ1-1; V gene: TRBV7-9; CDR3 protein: ASTLGAGQNTEAF
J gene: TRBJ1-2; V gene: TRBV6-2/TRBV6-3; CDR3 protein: ASSPTGGWDGYT
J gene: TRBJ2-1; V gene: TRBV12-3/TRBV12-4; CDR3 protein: ASSSGVSVRDEQF
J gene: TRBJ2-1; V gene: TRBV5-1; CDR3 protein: ASSSAGAGPYNEQF
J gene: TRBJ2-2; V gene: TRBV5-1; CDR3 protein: ATGLQLAGDGELF
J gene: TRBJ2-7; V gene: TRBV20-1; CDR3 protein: SARDRQDEQY
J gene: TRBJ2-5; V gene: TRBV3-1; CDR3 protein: ASSLGTNEY
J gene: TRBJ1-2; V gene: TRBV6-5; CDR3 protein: ASRSYPVSSNYGYT
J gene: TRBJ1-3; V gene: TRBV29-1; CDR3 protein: SVGRDRGFD